This T cell receptor (beta chain) was retrieved from a study of blood T cells in healthy people across ages. Alongside a J-beta primer mix, a sample-barcoded 5' primer served in a second PCR lasting roughly 7 to 12 cycles. A 12-random-nucleotide template-switch adaptor tagged each cDNA molecule. MiXCR, run by TCRdb on the 5' RACE reads, gives a single entry per CDR3 protein. Altogether around 1.7 million distinct CDR3 sequences are present, 28% being singletons, with the ten largest covering 7.7%. The length of the CDR3 is 17 residues. The V and J ends lost 5 bases and 1 base respectively, with 20 bases between them. Germline V gene lookup returns CDR1 MDHEN and CDR2 SYDVKM.

This chain joins TRBV28 and TRBJ1-1, with D perhaps TRBD1 (5 bases). Material: blood. This clonotype originated in a woman aged 25 to 39 in good health. CDR3 DNA: TGTGCCAGCAGTGAGGCAGGGAGCATGATAGGGAACACTGAAGCTTTCTTT. This translates into CASSEAGSMIGNTEAFF.